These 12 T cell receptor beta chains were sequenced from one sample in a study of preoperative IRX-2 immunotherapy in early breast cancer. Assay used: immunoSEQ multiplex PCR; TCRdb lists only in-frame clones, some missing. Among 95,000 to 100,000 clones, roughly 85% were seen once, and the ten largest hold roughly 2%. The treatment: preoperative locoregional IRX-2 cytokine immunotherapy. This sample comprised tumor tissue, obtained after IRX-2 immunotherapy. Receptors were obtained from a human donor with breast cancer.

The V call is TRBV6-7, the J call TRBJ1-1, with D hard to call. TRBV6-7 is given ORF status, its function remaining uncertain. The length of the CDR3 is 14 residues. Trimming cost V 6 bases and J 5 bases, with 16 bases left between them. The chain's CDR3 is CASRNSGKATEAFF. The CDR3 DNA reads TGTGCCAGCAGGAACAGCGGAAAGGCGACTGAAGCTTTCTTT.

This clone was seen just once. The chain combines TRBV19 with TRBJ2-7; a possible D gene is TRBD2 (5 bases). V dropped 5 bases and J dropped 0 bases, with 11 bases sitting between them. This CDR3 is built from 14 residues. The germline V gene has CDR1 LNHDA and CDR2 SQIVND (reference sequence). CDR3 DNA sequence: TGTGCCAGTAGTGAGGGATCCCTCTCCTACGAGCAGTACTTC. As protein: CASSEGSLSYEQYF. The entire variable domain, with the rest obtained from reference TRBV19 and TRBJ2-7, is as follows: DGGITQSPKYLFRKEGQNVTLSCEQNLNHDAMYWYRQDPGQGLRLIYYSQIVNDFQKGDIAEGYSVSREKKESFPLTVTSAQKNPTAFYLCASSEGSLSYEQYFGPGTRLTVT.

In DNA form, the CDR3 reads TGTGCCAGCAGCCCATGGACAGGGATTAATGAAAAACTGTTTTTT. This gives the protein CASSPWTGINEKLFF. The rearrangement uses TRBV7-6 and TRBJ1-4, with 8 bases lining up with TRBD1. CDR3 length: 15 residues. With 5 bases clipped from V and 4 bases from J, the junction kept 6 bases outside the gene matches. The germline V gene has CDR1 SGHVS and CDR2 FNYEAQ.

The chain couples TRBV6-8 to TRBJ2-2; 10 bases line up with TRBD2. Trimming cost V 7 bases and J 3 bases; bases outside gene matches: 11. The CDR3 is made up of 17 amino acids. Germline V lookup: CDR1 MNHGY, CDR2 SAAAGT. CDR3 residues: CASTKLPSGGHTGELFF. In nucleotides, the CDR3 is TGTGCCAGCACGAAACTACCTAGCGGGGGTCACACCGGGGAGCTGTTTTTT.

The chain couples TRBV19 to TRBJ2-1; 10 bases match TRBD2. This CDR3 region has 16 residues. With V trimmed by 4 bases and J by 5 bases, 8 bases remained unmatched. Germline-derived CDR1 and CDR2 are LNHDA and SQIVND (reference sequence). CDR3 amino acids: CASSRWVAGGNNEQFF. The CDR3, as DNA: TGTGCCAGTAGTAGATGGGTAGCGGGAGGCAACAATGAGCAGTTCTTC.

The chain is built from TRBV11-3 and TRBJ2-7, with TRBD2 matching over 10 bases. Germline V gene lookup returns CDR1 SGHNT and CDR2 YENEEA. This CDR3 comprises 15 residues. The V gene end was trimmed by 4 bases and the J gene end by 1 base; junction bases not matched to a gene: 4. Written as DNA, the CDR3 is TGTGCCAGCAGCTGGAAGGGACTAGCGTCCTACGAGCAGTACTTC. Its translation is CASSWKGLASYEQYF.

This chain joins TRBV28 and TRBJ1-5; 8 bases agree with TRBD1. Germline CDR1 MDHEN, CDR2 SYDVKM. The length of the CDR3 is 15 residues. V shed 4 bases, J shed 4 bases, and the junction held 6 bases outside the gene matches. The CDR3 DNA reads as TGTGCCAGCAGTTCCCGGGACAGGCCGAATCAGCCCCAGCATTTT. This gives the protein CASSSRDRPNQPQHF. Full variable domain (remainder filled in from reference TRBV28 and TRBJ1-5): DVKVTQSSRYLVKRTGEKVFLECVQDMDHENMFWYRQDPGLGLRLIYFSYDVKMKEKGDIPEGYSVSREKKERFSLILESASTNQTSMYLCASSSRDRPNQPQHFGDGTRLSIL.

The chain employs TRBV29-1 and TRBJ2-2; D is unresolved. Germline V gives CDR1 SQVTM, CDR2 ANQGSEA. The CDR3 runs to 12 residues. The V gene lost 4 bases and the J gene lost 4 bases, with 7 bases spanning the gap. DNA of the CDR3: TGCAGCGTTGGTTTTGGCACCGGGGAGCTGTTTTTT. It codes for CSVGFGTGELFF.

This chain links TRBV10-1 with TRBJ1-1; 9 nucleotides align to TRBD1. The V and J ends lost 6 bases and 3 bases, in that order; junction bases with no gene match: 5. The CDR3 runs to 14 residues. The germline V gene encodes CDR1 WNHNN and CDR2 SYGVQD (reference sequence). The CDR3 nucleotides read TGCGCCAGCAGCGGGGACAGGGTGGACACTGAAGCTTTCTTT. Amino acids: CASSGDRVDTEAFF.

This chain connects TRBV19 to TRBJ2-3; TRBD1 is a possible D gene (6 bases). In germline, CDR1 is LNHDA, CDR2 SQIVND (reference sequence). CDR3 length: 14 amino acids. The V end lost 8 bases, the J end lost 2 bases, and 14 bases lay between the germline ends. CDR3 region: CASASGTITDTQYF. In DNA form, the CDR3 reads TGTGCCAGTGCATCCGGGACAATCACAGATACGCAGTATTTT.

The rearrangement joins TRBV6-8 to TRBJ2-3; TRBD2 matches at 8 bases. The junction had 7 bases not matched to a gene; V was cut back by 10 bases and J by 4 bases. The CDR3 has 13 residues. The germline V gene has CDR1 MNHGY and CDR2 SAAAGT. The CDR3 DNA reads TGTGCCATCACGCGGGAGGCCCCAGATACGCAGTATTTT. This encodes CAITREAPDTQYF.

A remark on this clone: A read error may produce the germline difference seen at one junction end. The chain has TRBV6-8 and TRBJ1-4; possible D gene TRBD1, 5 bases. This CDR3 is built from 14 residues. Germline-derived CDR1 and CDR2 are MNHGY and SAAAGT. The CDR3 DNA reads TGTGCCAGCAGTGACTCTCAGGGAGGGGAAAAACTGTTTTTT. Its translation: CASSDSQGGEKLFF.